This T cell receptor (beta chain) was captured in a study of cytomegalovirus exposure and HLA in healthy donors. Study conclusions and caveats: Confirmation was obtained in vitro that three CMV-associated chains are specific for CMV antigens. Being productive about 87% or about 30% of the time was typical of most TCR beta V segments in an earlier analysis.

CDR3 length equals 16 residues. The germline CDR1 and CDR2 sequences are PRHDT and FYEKMQ (reference sequence). V shed 0 bases and J shed 1 base, with 10 bases lying between them. It was with 60 Vbeta and 13 Jbeta primers that the PCR ran. Assay used: immunoSEQ multiplex PCR; TCRdb lists only in-frame clones, some missing. Here the sample spans 180,000 or so clones, approximately 71% being singletons. On this clone: Antigen: not known.

Sequencing was done on a sample of PBMCs. This sequence joins TRBV13 and TRBJ2-1, with D maybe TRBD1 (5 bases). This TCR was recovered from a middle-aged woman in good health and CMV-seropositive. CDR3 amino acids: CASSLGDGASYNEQFF. The CDR3, as DNA: TGTGCCAGCAGCTTAGGCGATGGGGCGTCCTACAATGAGCAGTTCTTC.